These T cell receptor beta chains were read from a single sample in a study of beta chain features in type 1 diabetes. Measured with immunoSEQ multiplex PCR; TCRdb has only the in-frame clones, and not every one. The table records approximately 730,000 clones, around 15% of them present only once. Sequences were obtained from naive CD4+ T cells from blood. Receptors originate from a man between 18 and 35 years old with type 1 diabetes. The CDR3 runs from the conserved cysteine through the conserved F or W. A D gene is named only where the DNA matches it firmly. Not every row has a clone size; where given, it reads once, few, many or a size class.

>TRBJ2-1|TRBD2|.|TRBV11-3
TGTGCCAGCAGCCGGACTAGCGGGGGCCAGCAGTTCTTC
CASSRTSGGQQFF
>TRBJ1-2|TRBD1|few|TRBV5-4
TGTGCCAGCAGCTCGACAGGGAACTATGGCTACACCTTC
CASSSTGNYGYTF
>TRBJ2-7|TRBD1|few|TRBV6-1
TGTGCCAGCAGTGGGCCGGGACAGGGGCTCTACGAGCAGTACTTC
CASSGPGQGLYEQYF
>TRBJ2-7|.|.|TRBV19
TGTGCCAGTAGTATTCTGGGTGGCGGATCCTACGAGCAGTACTTC
CASSILGGGSYEQYF
>TRBJ1-5|.|few|TRBV4-1
TGCGCCAGCAGCCAAGATTCGGACGTACCCCAGCATTTT
CASSQDSDVPQHF
>TRBJ2-2|.|.|TRBV15
TGTGCCACCAGCATTAAGGGTGCCGGGGAGCTGTTTTTT
CATSIKGAGELFF
>TRBJ1-2|.|.|TRBV6-4
TGTGCCAGCAGTGACTCGATCCCGCTAGTTGGCTACACCTTC
CASSDSIPLVGYTF
>TRBJ1-6|.|.|TRBV27
TGTGCCAGCAGGAAACCGGGAAACTATAATTCACCCCTCCACTTT
CASRKPGNYNSPLHF
>TRBJ2-1|TRBD2|.|TRBV2
TGTGCCAGCAGTCCGGGACTAGCGGGCACAGCACGGCAGTTCTTC
CASSPGLAGTARQFF
>TRBJ2-3|TRBD2|few|TRBV30
TGTGCCTGGAGGAGGCTAGCGGGGTCCACAGATACGCAGTATTTT
CAWRRLAGSTDTQYF
>TRBJ2-7|.|few|TRBV6-5
TGTGCCAGCAGTTACTCTACGGACAGTTACTACGAGCAGTACTTC
CASSYSTDSYYEQYF
>TRBJ2-6|.|.|TRBV30
TGTGCCTGGAGTAGCGGATCCGGGGCTCCTTTTGTCCTGACTTTC
CAWSSGSGAPFVLTF
>TRBJ2-3|.|few|TRBV5-1
TGCGCCAGCAGCTTGGGAACGACTAGCACAGATACGCAGTATTTT
CASSLGTTSTDTQYF
>TRBJ1-2|.|few|TRBV5-1
TGCGCCAGCAGCTTCTCATCTGAACTACCTGGCTATGGCTACACCTTC
CASSFSSELPGYGYTF
>TRBJ2-3|.|few|TRBV27
TGTGCCAGCAGTTTTGGTCGAGGAACAGATACGCAGTATTTT
CASSFGRGTDTQYF
>TRBJ2-5|.|.|TRBV27
TGTGCCAGCAGTAGTGGGTACTATGGACAAGAGACCCAGTACTTC
CASSSGYYGQETQYF
>TRBJ1-3|.|.|TRBV2
TGTGCCAGCAGCCCGACTGGAAACACCATATATTTT
CASSPTGNTIYF
>TRBJ1-4|.|.|TRBV5-1
TGCGCCAGCAGCCTCAGGGGACCCGGTAATGAAAAACTGTTTTTT
CASSLRGPGNEKLFF
>TRBJ1-1|.|.|TRBV6-1
TGTGCCAGCAGCCTTTCGACAATGAACACTGAAGCTTTCTTT
CASSLSTMNTEAFF
>TRBJ1-1|.|.|TRBV25-1
TGTGCCAGCAGTGAACGGGCAGCTATCGGCACTGAAGCTTTCTTT
CASSERAAIGTEAFF
>TRBJ1-2|.|.|TRBV6-5
TGTGCCAGCCGATCTTCAGCAGGGCTCTATGGCTACACCTTC
CASRSSAGLYGYTF
>TRBJ2-1|TRBD2|few|TRBV10-1
TGCGCCAGCAGTGATGGACTAGACTACAATGAGCAGTTCTTC
CASSDGLDYNEQFF
>TRBJ1-2|.|few|TRBV30
TGTGCCTGGAGTTATGACAGCCCGAACTATGGCTACACCTTC
CAWSYDSPNYGYTF
>TRBJ2-7|.|few|TRBV13
TGTGCCAGCAGCTTAAGCCCTTTTAGGGCGGGGAGCACCTACGAGCAGTACTTC
CASSLSPFRAGSTYEQYF